This TCR beta chain was sequenced in a study of T cells in Graves' hyperthyroidism and ophthalmopathy. The CDR3 has 14 residues. V was pared by 4 bases and J by 5 bases, with 3 bases of the junction left unmatched. The germline V gene encodes CDR1 MNHNS and CDR2 SASEGT. Points on this clonotype: No antigen is known for it.

Hyperthyroidism patients were newly diagnosed, had disease duration under 2 months, and were aged 18 to 65 years. Study results and limitations: From stable hyperthyroidism, ophthalmopathy was separated by a 13 V-J model. Ophthalmopathy, as predicted by the model, came a median about six months after the prediction.

The investigators amplified TCR beta CDR3 regions from RNA transcripts. Primed by the HTBI set, a first-round RT-PCR was run on the TCR CDR3. One entry per CDR3 protein, called by TCRdb with MiXCR from the multiplex PCR reads. The data contain under 400,000 distinct CDR3 sequences, approximately 14% of them seen just once; the ten biggest clones take up approximately 10%. Sequencing was done on a sample of blood. The chain employs TRBV6-1 and TRBJ2-2; TRBD2 agrees at 8 bases. The TCR was taken from a woman in her sixties or seventies with Graves' hyperthyroidism. The chain's CDR3 is CASSASGRTGELFF. In nucleotides, the CDR3 is TGTGCCAGCAGTGCCAGCGGGAGAACCGGGGAGCTGTTTTTT.